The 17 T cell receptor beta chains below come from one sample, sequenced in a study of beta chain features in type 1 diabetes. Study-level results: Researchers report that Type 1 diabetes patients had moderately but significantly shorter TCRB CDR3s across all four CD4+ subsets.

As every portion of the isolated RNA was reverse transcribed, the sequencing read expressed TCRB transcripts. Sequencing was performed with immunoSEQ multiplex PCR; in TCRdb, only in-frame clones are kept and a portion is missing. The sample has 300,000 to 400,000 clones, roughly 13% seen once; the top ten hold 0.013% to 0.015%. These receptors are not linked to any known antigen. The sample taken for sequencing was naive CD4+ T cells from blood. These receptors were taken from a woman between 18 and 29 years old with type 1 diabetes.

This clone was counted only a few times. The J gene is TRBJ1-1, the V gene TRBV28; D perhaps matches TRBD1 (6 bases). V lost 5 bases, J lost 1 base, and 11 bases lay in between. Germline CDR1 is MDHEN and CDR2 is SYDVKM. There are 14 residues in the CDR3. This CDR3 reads CASSPGGRNTEAFF. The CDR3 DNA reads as TGTGCCAGCAGTCCGGGGGGCAGGAACACTGAAGCTTTCTTT. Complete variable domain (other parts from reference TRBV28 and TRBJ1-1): DVKVTQSSRYLVKRTGEKVFLECVQDMDHENMFWYRQDPGLGLRLIYFSYDVKMKEKGDIPEGYSVSREKKERFSLILESASTNQTSMYLCASSPGGRNTEAFFGQGTRLTVV.

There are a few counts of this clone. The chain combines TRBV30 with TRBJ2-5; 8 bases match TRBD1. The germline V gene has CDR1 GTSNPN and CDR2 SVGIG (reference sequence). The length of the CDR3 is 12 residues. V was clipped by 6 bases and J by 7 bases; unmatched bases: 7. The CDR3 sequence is CACTGGMRTQYF. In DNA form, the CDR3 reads TGTGCCTGTACAGGGGGGATGAGGACCCAGTACTTC.

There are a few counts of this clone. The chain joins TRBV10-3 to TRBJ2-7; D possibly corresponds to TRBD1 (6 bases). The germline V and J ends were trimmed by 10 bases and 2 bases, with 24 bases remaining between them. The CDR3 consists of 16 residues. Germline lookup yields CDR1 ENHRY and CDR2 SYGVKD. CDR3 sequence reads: CATSRSTGTPTYEQYV. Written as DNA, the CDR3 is TGTGCCACCTCAAGATCAACCGGGACACCCACCTACGAGCAGTACGTC.

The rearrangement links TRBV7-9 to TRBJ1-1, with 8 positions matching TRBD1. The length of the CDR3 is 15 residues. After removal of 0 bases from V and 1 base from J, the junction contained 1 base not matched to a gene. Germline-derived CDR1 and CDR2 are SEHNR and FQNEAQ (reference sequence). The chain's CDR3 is CASSLADRENTEAFF. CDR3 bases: TGTGCCAGCAGCTTAGCGGACAGGGAGAACACTGAAGCTTTCTTT.

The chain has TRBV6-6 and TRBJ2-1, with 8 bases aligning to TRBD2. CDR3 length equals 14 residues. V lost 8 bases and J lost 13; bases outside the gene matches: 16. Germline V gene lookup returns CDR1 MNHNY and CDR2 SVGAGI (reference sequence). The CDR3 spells CASFSSGGLSTQFF. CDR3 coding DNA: TGTGCCAGCTTTTCGAGCGGGGGATTGAGTACTCAGTTCTTC.

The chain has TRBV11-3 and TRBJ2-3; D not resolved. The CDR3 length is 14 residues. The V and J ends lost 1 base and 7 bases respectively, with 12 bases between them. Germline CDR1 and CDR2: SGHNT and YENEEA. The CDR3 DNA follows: TGTGCCAGCAGCTTAGGGTCTTCGGGTAATACGCAGTATTTT. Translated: CASSLGSSGNTQYF.

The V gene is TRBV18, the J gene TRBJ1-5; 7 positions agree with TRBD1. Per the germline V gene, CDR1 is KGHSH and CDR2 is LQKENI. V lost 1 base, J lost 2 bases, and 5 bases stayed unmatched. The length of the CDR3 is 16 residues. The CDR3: CASSPRQGAGNQPQHF. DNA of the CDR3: TGTGCCAGCTCACCACGACAGGGTGCCGGCAATCAGCCCCAGCATTTT.

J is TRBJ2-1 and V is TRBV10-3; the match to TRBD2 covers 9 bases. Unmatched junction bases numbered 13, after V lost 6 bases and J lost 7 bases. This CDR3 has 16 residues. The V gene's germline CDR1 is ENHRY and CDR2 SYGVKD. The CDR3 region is CAISPSSGSVRNEQFF. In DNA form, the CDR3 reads TGTGCCATCAGCCCGAGTAGCGGGAGTGTCAGAAATGAGCAGTTCTTC.

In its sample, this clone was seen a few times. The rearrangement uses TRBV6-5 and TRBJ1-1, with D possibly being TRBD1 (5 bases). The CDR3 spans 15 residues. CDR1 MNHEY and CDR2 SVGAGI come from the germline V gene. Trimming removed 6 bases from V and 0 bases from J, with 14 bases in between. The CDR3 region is CASRPFWGMNTEAFF. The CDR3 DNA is TGTGCCAGCAGGCCTTTCTGGGGCATGAACACTGAAGCTTTCTTT.

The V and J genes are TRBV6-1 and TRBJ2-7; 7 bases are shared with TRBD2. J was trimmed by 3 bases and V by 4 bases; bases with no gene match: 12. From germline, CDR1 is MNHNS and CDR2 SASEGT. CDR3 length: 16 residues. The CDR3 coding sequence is TGTGCCAGCAGTGCACCACACTTGACGGGAGGCTACGAGCAGTACGTC. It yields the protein CASSAPHLTGGYEQYV.

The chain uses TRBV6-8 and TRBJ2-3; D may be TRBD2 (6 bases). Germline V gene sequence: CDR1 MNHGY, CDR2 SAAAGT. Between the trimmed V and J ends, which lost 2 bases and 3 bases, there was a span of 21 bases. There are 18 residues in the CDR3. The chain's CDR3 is CASSYRGRREEKTDTQYF. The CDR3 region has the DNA TGTGCCAGCAGTTACAGAGGAAGGAGGGAGGAGAAGACAGATACGCAGTATTTT.

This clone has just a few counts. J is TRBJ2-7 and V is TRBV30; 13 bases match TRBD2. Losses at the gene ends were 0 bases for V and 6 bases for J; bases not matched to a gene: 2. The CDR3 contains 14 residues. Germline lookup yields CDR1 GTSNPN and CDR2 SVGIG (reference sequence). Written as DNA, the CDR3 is TGTGCCTGGAGTGTACTAGCGGGAGGGACCGAGCAGTACGTC. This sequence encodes CAWSVLAGGTEQYV.

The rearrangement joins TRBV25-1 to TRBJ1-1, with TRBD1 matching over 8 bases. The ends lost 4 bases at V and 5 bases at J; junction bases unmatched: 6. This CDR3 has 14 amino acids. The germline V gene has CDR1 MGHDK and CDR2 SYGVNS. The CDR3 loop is CASSVQGARTEAFF. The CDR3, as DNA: TGTGCCAGCAGTGTCCAGGGGGCAAGGACTGAAGCTTTCTTT.

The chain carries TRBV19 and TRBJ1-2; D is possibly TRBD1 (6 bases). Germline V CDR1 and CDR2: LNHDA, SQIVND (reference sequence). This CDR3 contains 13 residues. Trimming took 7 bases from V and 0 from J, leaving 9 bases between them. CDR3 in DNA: TGTGCCAGTACAGGGGAAGCTAACTATGGCTACACCTTC. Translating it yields CASTGEANYGYTF.

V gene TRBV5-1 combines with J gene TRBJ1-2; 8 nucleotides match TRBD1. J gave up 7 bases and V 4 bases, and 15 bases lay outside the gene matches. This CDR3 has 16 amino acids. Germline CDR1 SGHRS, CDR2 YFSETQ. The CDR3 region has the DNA TGCGCCAGCAGCCTCTCTAGCGGACAGGGAGTAGGTGGCTACACCTTC. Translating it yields CASSLSSGQGVGGYTF.

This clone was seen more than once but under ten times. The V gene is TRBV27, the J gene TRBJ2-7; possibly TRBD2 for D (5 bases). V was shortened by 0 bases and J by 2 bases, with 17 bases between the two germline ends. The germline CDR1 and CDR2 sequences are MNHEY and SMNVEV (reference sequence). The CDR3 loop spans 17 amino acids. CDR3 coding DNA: TGTGCCAGCAGTTTATCGATAATGGACTCGATCGCCTACGAGCAGTACTTC. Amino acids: CASSLSIMDSIAYEQYF.

In DNA form, the CDR3 reads TGTGCCAGCAGTTACTGGGACAGGGACACTGAAGCTTTCTTT. Translating gives CASSYWDRDTEAFF. The chain employs TRBV6-5 and TRBJ1-1, with 9 bases matching TRBD1. This CDR3 spans 14 amino acids. The germline CDR1 and CDR2 sequences are MNHEY and SVGAGI. The ends lost 1 base at V and 3 bases at J; junction bases unmatched: 0.